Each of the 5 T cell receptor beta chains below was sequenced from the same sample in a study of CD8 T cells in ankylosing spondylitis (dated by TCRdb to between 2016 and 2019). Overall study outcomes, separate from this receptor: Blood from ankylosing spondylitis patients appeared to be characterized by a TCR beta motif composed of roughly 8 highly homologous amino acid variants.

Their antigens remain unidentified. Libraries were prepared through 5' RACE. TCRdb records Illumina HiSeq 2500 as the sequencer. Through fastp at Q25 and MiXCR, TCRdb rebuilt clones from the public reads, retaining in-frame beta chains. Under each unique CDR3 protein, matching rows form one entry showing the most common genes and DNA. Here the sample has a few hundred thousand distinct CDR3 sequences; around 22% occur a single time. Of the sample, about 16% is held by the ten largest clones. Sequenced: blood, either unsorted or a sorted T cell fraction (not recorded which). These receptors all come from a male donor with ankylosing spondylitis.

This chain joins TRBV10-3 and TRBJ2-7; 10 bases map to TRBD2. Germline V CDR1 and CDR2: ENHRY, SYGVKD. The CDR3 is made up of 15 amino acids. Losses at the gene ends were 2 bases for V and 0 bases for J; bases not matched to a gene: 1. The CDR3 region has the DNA TGTGCCATCAGTGAGCCTAGCGGGAGCTCCTACGAGCAGTACTTC. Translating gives CAISEPSGSSYEQYF.

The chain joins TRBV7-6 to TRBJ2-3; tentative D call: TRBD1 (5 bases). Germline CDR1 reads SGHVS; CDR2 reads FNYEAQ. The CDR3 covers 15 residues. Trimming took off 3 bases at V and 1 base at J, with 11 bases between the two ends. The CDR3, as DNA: TGTGCCAGCAGCTTTGGGGCGCCGGGCACAGATACGCAGTATTTT. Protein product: CASSFGAPGTDTQYF.

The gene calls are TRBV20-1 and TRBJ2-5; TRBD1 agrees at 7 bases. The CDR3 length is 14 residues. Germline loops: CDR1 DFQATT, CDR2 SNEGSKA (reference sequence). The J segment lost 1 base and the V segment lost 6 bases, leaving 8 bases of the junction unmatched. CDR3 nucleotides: TGCAGTGCCAGGGGGATACCGGTCCAAGAGACCCAGTACTTC. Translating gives CSARGIPVQETQYF.

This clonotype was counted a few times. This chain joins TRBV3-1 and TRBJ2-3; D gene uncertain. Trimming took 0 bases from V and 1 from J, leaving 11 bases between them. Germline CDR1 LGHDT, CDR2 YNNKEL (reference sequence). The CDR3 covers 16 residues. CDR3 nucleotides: TGTGCCAGCAGCCAAGACCTGAGATCTGGCACAGATACGCAGTATTTT. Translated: CASSQDLRSGTDTQYF.

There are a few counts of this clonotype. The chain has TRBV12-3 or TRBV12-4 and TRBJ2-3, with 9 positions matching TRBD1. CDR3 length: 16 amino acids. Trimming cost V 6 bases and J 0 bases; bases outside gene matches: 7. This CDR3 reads CASRRDGTGSTDTQYF. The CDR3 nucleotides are TGTGCCAGCAGGCGGGACGGGACAGGGAGCACAGATACGCAGTATTTT.